Listed here is a single T cell receptor beta chain. What it binds is not known. This sample was included in a study of regulatory T cells in long-lasting Graves disease. Study at large: Positive TSH receptor antibodies alongside over 5 years of antithyroid drugs were what marked Graves' disease as persistent.

Whole-study results and caveats: Persistent patients shared more public clonotypes (around 2,500) than new patients (nearly 1,000).

V lost 3 bases and J lost 4; bases outside the gene matches: 5. The V gene's germline CDR1 is MGHRA and CDR2 YSYEKL. This CDR3 comprises 15 residues. Combining iRepertoire HTBI primers with Arm-PCR of CDR3 regions, the authors built TCR beta libraries. Each CDR3 protein is one row after TCRdb ran MiXCR on the multiplex PCR reads. The sample has about 340,000 distinct CDR3 sequences, around 20% seen once. The time point denotes: persistent/refractory GD, antithyroid drugs over 5 years with positive TRAb. PBMC RNA served as the TCR library source. The gene calls are TRBV4-1 and TRBJ2-5; 10 bases match TRBD2. Specimen: peripheral blood mononuclear cells (PBMCs), collected when the disease was refractory, from a patient treated with antithyroid drugs. This receptor was taken from a female donor with Graves disease. The CDR3 DNA reads TGCGCCAGCAGCCATGGACTAGCGGTGGGAGAGACCCAGTACTTC. Protein: CASSHGLAVGETQYF.